The next 22 T cell receptor beta chains were all read from a single sample in a study of T cells in Graves' hyperthyroidism and ophthalmopathy. RNA transcripts provided the source from which TCR beta CDR3 regions were amplified. The TCR CDR3 first-round RT-PCR relied on the HTBI primer set. TCRdb processed the multiplex PCR reads anew with MiXCR; each CDR3 protein has one entry. The data show over 200,000 distinct CDR3 sequences, with around 19% seen just once and about 41% held by the top ten. Input material: blood. These receptors were collected from a man aged 40-55 years with Graves' hyperthyroidism.

This clonotype was seen a handful of times. The V call is TRBV6-2 or TRBV6-3, the J call TRBJ2-2; D possibly corresponds to TRBD2 (6 bases). Germline loops: CDR1 MNHEY, CDR2 SVGEGT. The CDR3 loop spans 19 amino acids. The germline V and J ends were trimmed by 8 bases and 1 base, with 26 bases remaining between them. DNA for the CDR3: TGTGCCAGCTCAGCTATGGAGGGAGTCGCGCGGGGGAACACCGGGGAGCTGTTTTTT. As protein: CASSAMEGVARGNTGELFF.

This clonotype appeared a few times. The V and J genes are TRBV5-1 and TRBJ1-5; TRBD1 is a possible D gene (6 bases). Trimming took off 4 bases at V and 5 bases at J, with 13 bases between the two ends. The germline CDR1 and CDR2 sequences are SGHRS and YFSETQ. The CDR3 length is 14 residues. The CDR3 sequence: CASSEQGYDQPQHF. The CDR3 DNA is TGCGCCAGCAGCGAACAGGGCTATGATCAGCCCCAGCATTTT.

The genes are TRBV28 and TRBJ1-3; D is ambiguous. The CDR3 runs to 15 residues. V was cut by 5 bases and J by 1 base, with 12 bases left in between. Germline values: CDR1 MDHEN, CDR2 SYDVKM. CDR3 protein: CASSPPMRSGNTIYF. For the CDR3, the DNA is TGTGCCAGCAGTCCCCCAATGCGATCTGGAAACACCATATATTTT.

This clonotype was recorded many times. The chain couples TRBV13 to TRBJ2-1, with 8 bases matching TRBD1. Germline assignment: CDR1 PRHDT and CDR2 FYEKMQ (reference sequence). The CDR3 consists of 15 residues. After removal of 6 bases from V and 3 bases from J, the junction contained 7 bases not matched to a gene. CDR3 DNA sequence: TGTGCCAGCAGATCCGGGACAGGATACTACAATGAGCAGTTCTTC. Translated: CASRSGTGYYNEQFF.

This clonotype turned up a few times. This rearrangement joins TRBV5-1 to TRBJ1-3; no firm D call. The V gene's germline CDR1 is SGHRS and CDR2 YFSETQ. This CDR3 region has 16 residues. V lost 1 base to trimming and J lost 0 bases, with 11 bases between them. The CDR3 DNA follows: TGCGCCAGCAGCTTGACCATCTGGGGCTCTGGAAACACCATATATTTT. Its protein is CASSLTIWGSGNTIYF.

The sample holds many counts of this clonotype. The chain combines TRBV4-3 with TRBJ1-1, with TRBD1 matching over 7 bases. The CDR3 is 13 amino acids. Germline lookup yields CDR1 LGHNA and CDR2 YSLEER. V was pared by 3 bases and J by 4 bases, with 2 bases of the junction left unmatched. Here the CDR3 DNA reads TGCGCCAGCAGCCAGAACAGGGGCACTGAAGCTTTCTTT. It is translated as CASSQNRGTEAFF.

Many counts were recorded for this clonotype. V is TRBV28 and J is TRBJ2-3; 8 nucleotides align to TRBD2. Germline CDR1 MDHEN, CDR2 SYDVKM. J lost 4 bases, V lost 4 bases, and 4 bases had no gene match. This CDR3 has 14 residues. The DNA of the CDR3 is TGTGCCAGCAGTTCCCGGGGGGGCGCAGATACGCAGTATTTT. It encodes CASSSRGGADTQYF.

This clonotype occurred a few times. The rearrangement uses TRBV4-3 and TRBJ2-5, with D tentatively TRBD2 (7 bases). The V gene's germline CDR1 is LGHNA and CDR2 YSLEER. V lost 4 bases to trimming and J lost 1 base, with 13 bases between them. This CDR3 region has 15 residues. CDR3 protein: CASSRRGGGQETQYF. The CDR3, as DNA: TGCGCCAGCAGCCGTAGAGGGGGGGGCCAAGAGACCCAGTACTTC.

Concerning this clonotype: This may come from a read error, since a much larger clone is one base off. V usage is TRBV6-1 and J usage is TRBJ2-7; D is unresolved. V lost 5 bases to trimming and J lost 3 bases, with 17 bases between them. The CDR3 length is 15 residues. The germline V gene encodes CDR1 MNHNS and CDR2 SASEGT. The CDR3 loop is CASSTGPPAFYEQYF. The CDR3, as DNA: TGTGCCAGCAGTACGGGTCCTCCAGCTTTCTACGAGCAGTACTTC.

This clonotype was detected many times. V and J are TRBV20-1 and TRBJ2-5; 8 bases fit TRBD1. The V segment lost 3 bases and the J segment 5 bases; nucleotides outside the gene matches: 14. The CDR3 is 16 residues long. Germline CDR1 and CDR2: DFQATT and SNEGSKA (reference sequence). The CDR3 is CSARANQGALRETQYF. The DNA for the CDR3 is TGCAGTGCTAGGGCAAACCAGGGGGCACTGAGGGAGACCCAGTACTTC.

This clonotype was picked up many times. This chain connects TRBV18 to TRBJ1-4; 8 bases match TRBD1. V was clipped by 1 base and J by 8 bases; unmatched bases: 0. The CDR3 sequence is 13 residues long. Germline CDR1 is KGHSH and CDR2 is LQKENI. For the CDR3, the DNA is TGTGCCAGCTCACCACGGACAGGGGAAAAACTGTTTTTT. Protein: CASSPRTGEKLFF.

This clonotype has at least ten counts. The genes are TRBV20-1 and TRBJ2-7; TRBD2 matches at 9 bases. The germline V gene encodes CDR1 DFQATT and CDR2 SNEGSKA (reference sequence). The CDR3 extends over 13 amino acids. The CDR3 loop reads CSPYERGVYEQYF. The CDR3 DNA reads as TGCAGCCCATACGAGCGGGGGGTCTACGAGCAGTACTTC.

This clonotype occurred many times. This sequence joins TRBV2 and TRBJ1-1, with 8 bases aligning to TRBD1. After removal of 5 bases from V and 5 bases from J, the junction contained 7 bases not matched to a gene. Germline lookup yields CDR1 SNHLY and CDR2 FYNNEI. The CDR3 sequence is 14 residues long. Here the CDR3 DNA reads TGTGCCAGCAGTAACCAGGGGGCAGGGACTGAAGCTTTCTTT. Its protein is CASSNQGAGTEAFF.

This clonotype has a handful of counts. The chain joins TRBV19 to TRBJ1-2; maybe TRBD1 (5 bases). Germline CDR1 and CDR2: LNHDA and SQIVND (reference sequence). CDR3 length: 15 residues. V lost 6 bases, J lost 2 bases, and 16 bases lay in between. The CDR3 loop reads CASSREWGENYGYTF. DNA of the CDR3: TGTGCCAGTAGCCGAGAATGGGGGGAGAACTATGGCTACACCTTC.

At least ten counts were recorded for this clonotype. The chain joins TRBV3-1 to TRBJ2-7, with 7 bases identical to TRBD1. The CDR3 contains 15 residues. In germline, CDR1 is LGHDT, CDR2 YNNKEL (reference sequence). J gave up 3 bases and V 1 base, and 6 bases lay outside the gene matches. The CDR3 DNA sequence: TGTGCCAGCAGCCAAGGAGGGGGCTACCTCTACGAGCAGTACTTC. This encodes CASSQGGGYLYEQYF.

This clonotype was counted many times. The V call is TRBV3-1, the J call TRBJ2-2, with D hard to call. The V gene lost 2 bases and the J gene lost 4 bases, with 8 bases spanning the gap. In germline, CDR1 is LGHDT, CDR2 YNNKEL (reference sequence). The CDR3 extends over 14 amino acids. This CDR3 reads CASSQMRGTGELFF. For the CDR3, the DNA is TGTGCCAGCAGCCAAATGCGAGGCACCGGGGAGCTGTTTTTT.

This clonotype was counted only a few times. The chain links TRBV6-1 to TRBJ1-3, with unresolved D. CDR1 is MNHNS, CDR2 SASEGT, per germline. CDR3 length: 11 residues. Trimming left V 6 bases short and J 4 bases short, with 4 bases between. The DNA of the CDR3 is TGTGCCAGCAGGCGAGGAAACACCATATATTTT. Translation: CASRRGNTIYF.

As for this clonotype: A much larger clone is a single base away; this may be a read error. The chain joins TRBV11-2 to TRBJ1-2; D unresolved. The CDR3 runs to 15 residues. V was cut by 4 bases and J by 6 bases, with 18 bases left in between. Germline V gene data show CDR1 as SGHAT and CDR2 as FQNNGV. The CDR3 region has the DNA TGTGCCAGCAGCTCCTTAGGCTCAGGAGGCGATGGCTACACCTTC. Amino acid sequence: CASSSLGSGGDGYTF.

Ten or more counts support this clonotype. This chain uses TRBV11-3 with TRBJ2-3; D ambiguous. V was clipped by 5 bases and J by 0 bases, with 21 bases between them. The CDR3 loop spans 18 amino acids. CDR1 is SGHNT, CDR2 YENEEA, per germline. CDR3 sequence (DNA): TGTGCCAGCAGCCGTACTCTTCGCTGGTGGGCTAGCACAGATACGCAGTATTTT. This encodes CASSRTLRWWASTDTQYF. The full variable domain, in which reference TRBV11-3 and TRBJ2-3 provide the parts outside the CDR3, is EAGVVQSPRYKIIEKKQPVAFWCNPISGHNTLYWYLQNLGQGPELLIRYENEEAVDDSQLPKDRFSAERLKGVDSTLKIQPAELGDSAVYLCASSRTLRWWASTDTQYFGPGTRLTVL.

There are a few counts of this clonotype. This chain uses TRBV6-1 with TRBJ1-4; a possible D gene is TRBD1 (6 bases). V dropped 4 bases and J dropped 0 bases, with 12 bases sitting between them. The length of the CDR3 is 16 residues. Germline loops: CDR1 MNHNS, CDR2 SASEGT. CDR3 loop: CASSGWDTATNEKLFF. For the CDR3, the DNA is TGTGCCAGCAGTGGCTGGGACACTGCAACTAATGAAAAACTGTTTTTT.

This clonotype has ten or more counts. The chain employs TRBV28 and TRBJ1-2; TRBD1 matches 7 bases. Looked up from germline, CDR1 is MDHEN and CDR2 is SYDVKM. The CDR3 has 13 residues. Germline trimming cut 7 bases from V and 6 bases from J; bases unmatched to any gene: 8. CDR3 DNA: TGTGCCAGCACCCTGAGGGACAGAAATGGCTACACCTTC. It is translated as CASTLRDRNGYTF.

This clonotype was observed many times. The chain carries TRBV5-1 and TRBJ1-2; TRBD1 matches at 10 bases. The germline gives CDR1 SGHRS, CDR2 YFSETQ. V trimming: 0 bases; J trimming: 5 bases; junction bases outside the gene matches: 4. This CDR3 has 15 amino acids. The CDR3 bases are TGCGCCAGCAGCTTGGGACAGGGGGCGCTTTATGGCTACACCTTC. This sequence encodes CASSLGQGALYGYTF.